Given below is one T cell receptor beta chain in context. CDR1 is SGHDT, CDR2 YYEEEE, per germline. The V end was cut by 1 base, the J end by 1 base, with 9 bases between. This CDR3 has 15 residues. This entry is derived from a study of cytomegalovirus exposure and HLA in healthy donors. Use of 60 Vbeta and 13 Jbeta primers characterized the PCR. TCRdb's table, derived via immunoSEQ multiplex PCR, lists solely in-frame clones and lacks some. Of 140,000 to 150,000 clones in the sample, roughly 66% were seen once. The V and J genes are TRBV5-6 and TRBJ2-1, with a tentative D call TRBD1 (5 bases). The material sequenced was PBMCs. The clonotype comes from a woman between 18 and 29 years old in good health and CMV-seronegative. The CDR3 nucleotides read TGTGCCAGCAGCTTGCTGGGGCCGTCCTACAATGAGCAGTTCTTC. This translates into CASSLLGPSYNEQFF.